This is a list of T cell receptor beta chains from one sample in a study of blood T cell repertoires in COVID-19. Profiled with immunoSEQ multiplex PCR; TCRdb holds only in-frame clones, not every one. The table lists some 250,000 clones, 84% of them singletons, with under 5% in the top ten. What was sequenced was peripheral blood. The receptors were gathered from a man aged 60 to 75 with acute or convalescent COVID-19. CDR3s leave out the opening cysteine and the closing phenylalanine or tryptophan. D genes are given only for firm matches.

TRBV19,TRBJ2-1,-,ASSIVGTRTPHNEQF
TRBV18,TRBJ1-2,TRBD1,ASSPDGQGASRVYGYT
TRBV2,TRBJ2-5,-,ASSVYLEAQY
TRBV5-4,TRBJ2-1,TRBD2,ASSLSGRGYNEQF
TRBV6-5,TRBJ2-2,-,ASKLANTGELF
TRBV18,TRBJ1-2,-,ASSPPTGGGYGYT
TRBV19,TRBJ2-1,-,ASTSPDRRGFYKQF
TRBV4-1,TRBJ1-1,-,ASSPDRFTEAF
TRBV11-2,TRBJ2-3,TRBD2,ASRFGLAGGGDTQY
TRBV7-8,TRBJ2-7,TRBD1,ASSLADRGHEQY
TRBV3-1/TRBV3-2,TRBJ2-3,TRBD1,ASSRNDRGTDTQY
TRBV6-5,TRBJ1-2,-,ATGRDGYT
TRBV9,TRBJ1-1,-,ASSVEVGGTEAF
TRBV27,TRBJ2-1,TRBD2,ASSLTTSGSLDEQF
TRBV18,TRBJ1-2,-,ASSPPNRDFGYT
TRBV9,TRBJ1-2,TRBD1,ASSVQGVYT
TRBV29-1,TRBJ2-7,-,SAAGEVGSYEQY
TRBV5-4,TRBJ2-7,TRBD2,ASSSQTSGRGVQY
TRBV7-9,TRBJ2-6,-,ASSLGVDGILSGANVLT
TRBV5-4,TRBJ2-5,-,ASSLAMSRGRETQY
TRBV19,TRBJ1-1,-,ASSIRDIEAF
TRBV2,TRBJ2-2,-,ASSESGWGELF
TRBV18,TRBJ1-1,-,ASSRHHGADEAF